Below are 24 T cell receptor beta chains sequenced from a single sample in a study of PD-1 blockade in classical Hodgkin lymphoma. No patient escaped relapse after autologous stem cell transplantation, and brentuximab vedotin exposure varied. Profiled with immunoSEQ multiplex PCR; TCRdb holds only in-frame clones, not every one. The data contain tens of thousands of clones, approximately 82% of them seen just once; the ten biggest clones take up approximately 15%. This specimen was peripheral blood mononuclear cells (PBMCs), taken before the second cycle of nivolumab. These receptor sequences come from a human donor with classical Hodgkin lymphoma.

The chain is built from TRBV18 and TRBJ1-1; D not certain. V was cut by 6 bases and J by 10 bases, with 12 bases left in between. This CDR3 has 11 amino acids. The germline CDR1 and CDR2 sequences are KGHSH and LQKENI. The CDR3 is CASSQTLGAFF. CDR3 coding DNA: TGTGCCAGCTCGCAGACATTGGGAGCTTTCTTT.

J is TRBJ2-7 and V is TRBV7-2; 7 bases fit TRBD1. From germline, CDR1 is SGHTA and CDR2 FQGNSA. There are 16 residues in the CDR3. After removal of 5 bases from V and 3 bases from J, the junction contained 13 bases not matched to a gene. This chain's CDR3 is CASSKRQGSLVYEQYF. CDR3 DNA sequence: TGTGCCAGCAGCAAAAGACAGGGAAGTTTGGTCTACGAGCAGTACTTC.

V usage is TRBV7-8 and J usage is TRBJ2-5, with 12 positions matching TRBD1. Germline CDR1 reads SGHVS; CDR2 reads FQNEAQ. CDR3 size: 13 residues. V gave up 5 bases and J gave up 5 bases; unmatched junction bases: 0. The CDR3 DNA sequence: TGTGCCAGCAGCGGGACAGGGGGCGAGACCCAGTACTTC. The encoded protein is CASSGTGGETQYF.

The rearrangement links TRBV12-5 to TRBJ1-2; D not resolved. V was pared by 6 bases and J by 8 bases, with 13 bases between. CDR3 length equals 12 residues. Germline-derived CDR1 and CDR2 are LGHNT and FRNRAP. The chain's CDR3 is CASGGVPGGYTF. Written as DNA, the CDR3 is TGTGCTAGTGGCGGGGTACCGGGAGGCTACACCTTC.

This sequence joins TRBV7-8 and TRBJ1-4; D is unclear. Trimming left V 4 bases short and J 8 bases short, with 20 bases between. This CDR3 contains 16 residues. Germline CDR1 is SGHVS and CDR2 is FQNEAQ. DNA for the CDR3: TGTGCCAGCAGCTCCTCGACCGTACTCGACCGGGAAAAACTGTTTTTT. This sequence encodes CASSSSTVLDREKLFF.

The rearrangement joins TRBV12-5 to TRBJ2-3; D is perhaps TRBD2 (5 bases). Germline values: CDR1 LGHNT, CDR2 FRNRAP. CDR3 length: 17 residues. The V gene lost 3 bases and the J gene lost 6 bases, with 22 bases spanning the gap. The CDR3 DNA sequence: TGTGCTAGTGGTTTACAAACTTCCGACAAGACGGGGGATACGCAGTATTTT. Translation gives CASGLQTSDKTGDTQYF.

The CDR3 bases are TGCGCCAGCAGCCCCTCGGCGTCTGGGGCCAACGTCCTGACTTTC. The encoded protein is CASSPSASGANVLTF. The chain combines TRBV5-1 with TRBJ2-6; D ambiguous. The CDR3 length is 15 residues. Germline loops: CDR1 SGHRS, CDR2 YFSETQ. Trimming stripped 4 bases from V and 1 base from J, with 9 bases between.

This clone was counted only a few times. The gene calls are TRBV11-1 and TRBJ2-2; 10 positions match TRBD1. V was pared by 5 bases and J by 2 bases, with 5 bases of the junction left unmatched. CDR3 length: 16 residues. Germline V gene data show CDR1 as SGHAT and CDR2 as FQDESV (reference sequence). The CDR3 DNA reads as TGTGCCAGCAGCCCGGACAGGGGGTACAACACCGGGGAGCTGTTTTTT. Encoded protein: CASSPDRGYNTGELFF.

The chain couples TRBV5-4 to TRBJ1-2; TRBD1 is a possible D gene (5 bases). In germline, CDR1 is SGHNT, CDR2 YYREEE (reference sequence). This CDR3 region has 15 residues. Trimming left V 6 bases short and J 2 bases short, with 17 bases between. For the CDR3, the DNA is TGTGCCAGCACCCCCGGGCAGGGCGAAAACTATGGCTACACCTTC. Translating it yields CASTPGQGENYGYTF.

The CDR3 region has the DNA TGCGCCAGCAGCCAAGATTACCGGTGGCAGCGAGATAATGAAAAACTGTTTTTT. It yields the protein CASSQDYRWQRDNEKLFF. The V call is TRBV4-3, the J call TRBJ1-4; D gene uncertain. Trimming shortened V by 0 bases and J by 4 bases, and 18 bases separated the two germline ends. Germline values: CDR1 LGHNA, CDR2 YSLEER. The CDR3 is made up of 18 amino acids.

The chain uses TRBV9 and TRBJ2-3, with 9 bases identical to TRBD2. Germline lookup yields CDR1 SGDLS and CDR2 YYNGEE. The CDR3 is 16 amino acids. V shed 0 bases, J shed 0 bases, and the junction held 2 bases outside the gene matches. The CDR3 loop reads CASSVVAGASTDTQYF. Here the CDR3 DNA reads TGTGCCAGCAGCGTAGTAGCGGGGGCTAGCACAGATACGCAGTATTTT.

The V call is TRBV12-5, the J call TRBJ2-1; D uncertain. Germline CDR1 LGHNT, CDR2 FRNRAP. The CDR3 has 13 residues. V was cut by 1 base and J by 3 bases, with 4 bases left in between. The CDR3 reads CASGLDSYNEQFF. The CDR3 DNA follows: TGTGCTAGTGGTTTGGACAGCTACAATGAGCAGTTCTTC. Drawing the rest from reference TRBV12-5 and TRBJ2-1, the complete variable domain is DARVTQTPRHKVTEMGQEVTMRCQPILGHNTVFWYRQTMMQGLELLAYFRNRAPLDDSGMPKDRFSAEMPDATLATLKIQPSEPRDSAVYFCASGLDSYNEQFFGPGTRLTVL.

V is TRBV5-1 and J is TRBJ2-3; D possibly corresponds to TRBD2 (6 bases). Germline CDR1 and CDR2: SGHRS and YFSETQ. Trimming cost V 4 bases and J 2 bases, with 17 bases left between them. The CDR3 has 16 residues. CDR3 in DNA: TGCGCCAGCAGCCCATTAGCGGCCGGGGTCACAGATACGCAGTATTTT. Translated, it gives CASSPLAAGVTDTQYF.

The chain links TRBV1 to TRBJ1-1. TRBV1 is designated a pseudogene. CDR3 length: 13 amino acids. DNA for the CDR3: TGCACCAGCAGAAGTGGGACCGCCTGTGAAGCTTTCTTT. Protein: CTSRSGTACEAFF.

This clone was recorded once. This chain links TRBV7-9 with TRBJ1-3; 8 bases align to TRBD1. Per the germline V gene, CDR1 is SEHNR and CDR2 is FQNEAQ (reference sequence). The length of the CDR3 is 15 residues. With V trimmed by 5 bases and J by 6 bases, 9 bases remained unmatched. CDR3 nucleotides: TGTGCCAGCAGCCGCAGACAGGGGTATGAAAACACCATATATTTT. The encoded protein is CASSRRQGYENTIYF.

CDR3 DNA sequence: TGTGCCAGCAGCTTAGATCTAGGGTTGGGCACAGATACGCAGTATTTT. Translated, it gives CASSLDLGLGTDTQYF. V and J are TRBV11-2 and TRBJ2-3; no clear D gene. The CDR3 spans 16 residues. Per the germline V gene, CDR1 is SGHAT and CDR2 is FQNNGV. Trimming pared 0 bases from V and 1 base from J, leaving 11 bases between.

The sample holds many counts of this clone. CDR3 in amino acids: CASSFDFGELFF. Written as DNA, the CDR3 is TGTGCCAGCAGCTTCGACTTCGGGGAGCTGTTTTTT. The rearrangement links TRBV11-2 to TRBJ2-2; the D is unclear. The germline CDR1 and CDR2 sequences are SGHAT and FQNNGV. This CDR3 is 12 amino acids long. V lost 3 bases and J 7 bases, leaving 6 bases between the germline ends.

This sequence joins TRBV30 and TRBJ2-1; D is tentatively TRBD1 or TRBD2 (6 bases each). V shed 0 bases and J shed 0 bases, with 9 bases lying between them. The CDR3 runs 15 residues. Germline V gene data show CDR1 as GTSNPN and CDR2 as SVGIG (reference sequence). CDR3 loop: CAWSVGGSSYNEQFF. CDR3 nucleotide sequence: TGTGCCTGGAGTGTAGGGGGGAGCTCCTACAATGAGCAGTTCTTC.

This clone has just a few counts. The chain has TRBV5-4 and TRBJ1-2; TRBD1 is a possible D gene (5 bases). CDR3 size: 13 residues. V was shortened by 4 bases and J by 4 bases, with 11 bases between the two germline ends. Germline V lookup: CDR1 SGHNT, CDR2 YYREEE (reference sequence). This chain's CDR3 is CASSQGRTYGYTF. CDR3 coding DNA: TGTGCCAGCAGCCAGGGACGGACCTATGGCTACACCTTC.

The V gene is TRBV6-5, the J gene TRBJ1-6, with D maybe TRBD1 (5 bases). Germline V gene lookup returns CDR1 MNHEY and CDR2 SVGAGI. V lost 6 bases to trimming and J lost 7 bases, with 10 bases between them. This CDR3 has 13 residues. Here the CDR3 reads CASRGTVNSPLHF. The CDR3 nucleotides are TGTGCCAGCAGGGGGACCGTAAATTCACCCCTCCACTTT.

This chain links TRBV2 with TRBJ1-1; 9 bases match TRBD1. This CDR3 has 15 residues. After removal of 3 bases from V and 0 bases from J, the junction contained 2 bases not matched to a gene. Germline loops: CDR1 SNHLY, CDR2 FYNNEI. The CDR3 here is CASSDGTGLNTEAFF. The CDR3 bases are TGTGCCAGCAGTGATGGGACAGGGCTGAACACTGAAGCTTTCTTT.

This clone was seen only a few times. This chain links TRBV5-6 with TRBJ2-7, with D tentatively TRBD2 (6 bases). Trimming shortened V by 7 bases and J by 1 base, and 18 bases separated the two germline ends. The CDR3 is 15 amino acids. Per germline, CDR1 SGHDT and CDR2 YYEEEE. For the CDR3, the DNA is TGTGCCAGCCGGGAGTTCTTTAGCGGATCCTACGAGCAGTACTTC. It translates to CASREFFSGSYEQYF. The variable domain in full, completed from reference TRBV5-6 and TRBJ2-7, reads DAGVTQSPTHLIKTRGQQVTLRCSPKSGHDTVSWYQQALGQGPQFIFQYYEEEERQRGNFPDRFSGHQFPNYSSELNVNALLLGDSALYLCASREFFSGSYEQYFGPGTRLTVT.

A few counts support this clone. The chain combines TRBV11-2 with TRBJ2-5; 9 bases fit TRBD2. The CDR3 runs 16 residues. Per the germline V gene, CDR1 is SGHAT and CDR2 is FQNNGV. V lost 5 bases to trimming and J lost 8 bases; unmatched junction nucleotides: 15. The CDR3 region has the DNA TGTGCCAGCAGCACCACTCTAGCGGGGCAGGCCCAAACCCAGTACTTC. It codes for CASSTTLAGQAQTQYF.

The V call is TRBV2, the J call TRBJ2-5; 10 bases align to TRBD2. V trimming: 4 bases; J trimming: 4 bases; junction bases outside the gene matches: 6. The CDR3 extends over 15 amino acids. The germline V gene has CDR1 SNHLY and CDR2 FYNNEI. DNA for the CDR3: TGTGCCAGCAGTGCTAGCGGGGGCCTGGGAGAGACCCAGTACTTC. This encodes CASSASGGLGETQYF.